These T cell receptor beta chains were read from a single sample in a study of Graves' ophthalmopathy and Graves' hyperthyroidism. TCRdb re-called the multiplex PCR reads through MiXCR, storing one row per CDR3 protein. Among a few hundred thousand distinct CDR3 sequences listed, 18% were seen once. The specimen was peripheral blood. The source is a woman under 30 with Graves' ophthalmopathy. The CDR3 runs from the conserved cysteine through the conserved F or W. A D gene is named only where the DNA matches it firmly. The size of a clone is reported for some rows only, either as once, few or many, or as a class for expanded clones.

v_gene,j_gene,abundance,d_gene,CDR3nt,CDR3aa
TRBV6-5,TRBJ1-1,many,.,TGTGCCAGCAGTAGTACATGGGGAAACACTGAAGCTTTCTTT,CASSSTWGNTEAFF
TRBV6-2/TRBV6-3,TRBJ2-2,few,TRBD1,TGTGCCAGCAGTTATGCAAAGACAGGGCGTACCGGGGAGCTGTTTTTT,CASSYAKTGRTGELFF
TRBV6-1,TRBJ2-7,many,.,TGTGCCAGCAGTGAAGCGCGAGCCTCCGAGCAGTACTTC,CASSEARASEQYF
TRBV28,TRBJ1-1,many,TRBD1,TGTGCCGGACGGAGACAGGGGGGGGGGACGAACACTGAAGCTTTCTTT,CAGRRQGGGTNTEAFF
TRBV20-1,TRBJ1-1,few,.,TGCAGTGCTAAATTTGCAAGCACTGAAGCTTTCTTT,CSAKFASTEAFF
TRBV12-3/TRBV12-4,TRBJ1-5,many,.,TGTGCCAGCAGCCCCGCACAGGGTGGCAATCAGCCCCAGCATTTT,CASSPAQGGNQPQHF
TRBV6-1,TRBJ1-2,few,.,TGTGCCAGCACCAGAGGGGCAGGGCGGACCGGCTACACCTTC,CASTRGAGRTGYTF
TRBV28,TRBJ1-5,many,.,TGTGCCAGCAGTCGGGACTTCCCCCTATATAGCAATCAGCCCCAGCATTTT,CASSRDFPLYSNQPQHF
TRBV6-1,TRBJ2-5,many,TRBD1,TGTGCCAGCAGTCGACCGACAGGGGCCCCAACAATAGAGACCCAGTACTTC,CASSRPTGAPTIETQYF
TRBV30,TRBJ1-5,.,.,TGTGCCTGGAGTGCGGGGGGCGGCGGAAGGGGCAATCAGCCCCAGCATTTT,CAWSAGGGGRGNQPQHF
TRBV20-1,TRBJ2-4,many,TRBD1,TGCAGTGCATGTAACAGGGGTTCCAAAAACATTCAGTACTTC,CSACNRGSKNIQYF
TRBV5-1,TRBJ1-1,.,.,TGCGCCAGCAGCCAACAGCGCATGAACACTGAAGCTTTCTTT,CASSQQRMNTEAFF
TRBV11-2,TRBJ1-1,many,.,TGTGCCAGCAGTCCCAGAGGGGCCGAGGCTGAAGCTTTCTTT,CASSPRGAEAEAFF
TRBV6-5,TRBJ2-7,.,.,TGTGCCAGCAGTTACTCCTCCGATCGAGGCTACGAGCAGTACTTC,CASSYSSDRGYEQYF
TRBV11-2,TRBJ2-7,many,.,TGTGCCAGCAGCTCCTTAGGCGAATACGAGCAGTACTTC,CASSSLGEYEQYF
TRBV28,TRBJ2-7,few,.,TGTGCCAGCAGTCTCGATCCCACGGCCGAGCAGTACTTC,CASSLDPTAEQYF
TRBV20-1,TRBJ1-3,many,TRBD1,TGCAGTGCTAGGCTACAGGGGTCTGGAAACACCATATATTTT,CSARLQGSGNTIYF
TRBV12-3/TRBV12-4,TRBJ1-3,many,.,TGTGCCAGCTTGTTCGGTGACACCATATATTTT,CASLFGDTIYF
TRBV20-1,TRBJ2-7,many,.,TGCAGTGCTAGGGACTACTCCTCTCTCTACGAGCAGTACTTC,CSARDYSSLYEQYF
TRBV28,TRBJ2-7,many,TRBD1,TGTGCCAGCACTGACAGGGGACTTCCAGGCGAGCAGTACTTC,CASTDRGLPGEQYF
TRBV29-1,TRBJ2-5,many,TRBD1,TGCAGCGCCGGGACAGGGGTTAGAGAGACCCAGTACTTC,CSAGTGVRETQYF
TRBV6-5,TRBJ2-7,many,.,TGTGCCAGCAGTCTCAAGAACGACGAGCAGTACTTC,CASSLKNDEQYF
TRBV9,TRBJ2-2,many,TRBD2,TGTGCCAGCAGCTTGAGCGGGAGCGGTAGGGCCGGGGAGCTGTTTTTT,CASSLSGSGRAGELFF
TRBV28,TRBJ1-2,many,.,TGTGCCAGCAGTTTGCGGCGGGACTATGGCTACACCTTC,CASSLRRDYGYTF
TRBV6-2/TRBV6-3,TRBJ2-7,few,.,TGTGCCAGCAGTTACAGGGCGGGACCTCTGTACGAGCAGTACTTC,CASSYRAGPLYEQYF
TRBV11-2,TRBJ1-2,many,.,TGTGCCAGCAGCAAGTGGGAGCTGGGGCAGGGGCCTAACTATGGCTACACCTTC,CASSKWELGQGPNYGYTF
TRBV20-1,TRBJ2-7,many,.,TGCAGTGCCCGAGGGACTCAGAGCTCCTACGAGCAGTACTTC,CSARGTQSSYEQYF
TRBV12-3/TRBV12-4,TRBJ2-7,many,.,TGTGCCAGCAGTTTCGGGAGTGGGGAGCAGTACTTC,CASSFGSGEQYF
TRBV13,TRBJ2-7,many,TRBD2,TGTGCCAGCAGCCCACCGACTAGCGGACCCTTTGGGGGTGACGAGCAGTACTTC,CASSPPTSGPFGGDEQYF
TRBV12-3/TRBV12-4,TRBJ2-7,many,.,TGTGCCAGCAGTTTATGGGGGTCTAACTACGAGCAGTACTTC,CASSLWGSNYEQYF
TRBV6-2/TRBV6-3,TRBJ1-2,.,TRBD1,TGTGCCAGCAGTTCGGGGACAGGGGGCGCCTCGGCTAACTATGGCTACACCTTC,CASSSGTGGASANYGYTF
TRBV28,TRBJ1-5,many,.,TGTGCCAGCAATCTCGGACGGGACAATCAGCCCCAGCATTTT,CASNLGRDNQPQHF
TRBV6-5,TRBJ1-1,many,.,TGTGCCAGCGAGACCAGCGGTACCTACACTGAAGCTTTCTTT,CASETSGTYTEAFF
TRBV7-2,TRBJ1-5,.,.,TGTGCCAGCAGCTTAGTGGCAGGCCTCAATCAGCCCCAGCATTTT,CASSLVAGLNQPQHF
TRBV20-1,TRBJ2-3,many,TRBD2,TGCAGTGCTAGTCGACTAGCGGGAGGGCTGTGGAAAACAGATACGCAGTATTTT,CSASRLAGGLWKTDTQYF
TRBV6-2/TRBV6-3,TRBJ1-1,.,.,TGTGCCAGCAGTTTTTCGCGTACTGAAGCTTTCTTT,CASSFSRTEAFF
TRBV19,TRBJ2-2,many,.,TGTGCCACCCGGCCGTACCTTACTACGAACACCGGGGAGCTGTTTTTT,CATRPYLTTNTGELFF
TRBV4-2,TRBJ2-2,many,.,TGTGCCAGCAGCCAAGATGAGGGCACCGGGGAGCTGTTTTTT,CASSQDEGTGELFF
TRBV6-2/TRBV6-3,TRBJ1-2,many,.,TGTGCCAGCAGCTACCCTGGACGTCTAAATGGCTACACCTTC,CASSYPGRLNGYTF
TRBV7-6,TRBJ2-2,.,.,TGTGCCAGCAGCCCCTCAGGGGTTGGGACCGGGGAGCTGTTTTTT,CASSPSGVGTGELFF
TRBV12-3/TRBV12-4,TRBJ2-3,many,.,TGTGCCAGCAGTTTCAGCAGGTCCACAGATACGCAGTATTTT,CASSFSRSTDTQYF
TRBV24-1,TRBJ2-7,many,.,TGTGCCACCAGTGATTCCCGGGATTCCTACGAGCAGTACTTC,CATSDSRDSYEQYF
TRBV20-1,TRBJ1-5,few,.,TGCAGTACTAGAGCCCCTAGGGGGGGGGTTCTACAGCCCCAGCATTTT,CSTRAPRGGVLQPQHF
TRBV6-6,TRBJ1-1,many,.,TGTGCCGCTCGTCCCAGGCGGTACACTGAAGCTTTCTTT,CAARPRRYTEAFF
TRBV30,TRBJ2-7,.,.,TGTGCCTGGAGTGTGAACAGAGACTACGAGCAGTACTTC,CAWSVNRDYEQYF
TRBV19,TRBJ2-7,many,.,TGTGCCAGTAGTTCCGGGACGTCTCTCAGCTCCTACGAGCAGTACTTC,CASSSGTSLSSYEQYF
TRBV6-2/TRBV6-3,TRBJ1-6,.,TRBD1,TGTGCCAGCAGTGACCGGGACAGGGGGTCCTATAATTCACCCCTCCACTTT,CASSDRDRGSYNSPLHF
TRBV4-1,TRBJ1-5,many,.,TGCGCCAGCAGCCAAGATCCGGCCGGTAGCAATCAGCCCCAGCATTTT,CASSQDPAGSNQPQHF
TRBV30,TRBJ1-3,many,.,TGTGCCTGGAATGACGGAAGAAACACCATATATTTT,CAWNDGRNTIYF
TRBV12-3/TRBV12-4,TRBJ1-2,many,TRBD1,TGTGCCAGCAGCCCCCAGGGGGGTGTAGCTAACTATGGCTACACCTTC,CASSPQGGVANYGYTF
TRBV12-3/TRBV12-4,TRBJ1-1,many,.,TGTGCCAGCAAGTCCCAGGGAGGGGGCACTGAAGCTTTCTTT,CASKSQGGGTEAFF
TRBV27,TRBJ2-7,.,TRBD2,TGTGCCAGCAGTCGGACTAGCCAATACGAGCAGTACTTC,CASSRTSQYEQYF
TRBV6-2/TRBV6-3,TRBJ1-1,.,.,TGTGCCAGCAGACATACAAAGAACACTGAAGCTTTCTTT,CASRHTKNTEAFF
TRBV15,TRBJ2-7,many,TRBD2,TGTGCCACCAGCACCGGGACTAAGGCCGAGCAGTACTTC,CATSTGTKAEQYF
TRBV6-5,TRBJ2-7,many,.,TGTGCCAGCAGTTACACGACGACGGGGGCCTACGAGCAGTACTTC,CASSYTTTGAYEQYF
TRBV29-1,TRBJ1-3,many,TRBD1,TGCAGCGCGGGCTCGGACAGGGCTGGCACCATATATTTT,CSAGSDRAGTIYF